The 14 T cell receptor beta chains below all came from one sample that was sequenced in a study of blood T cell repertoires in COVID-19. Repertoires were generated with immunoSEQ multiplex PCR, while TCRdb's copy carries only in-frame clones and drops some. The sample shows over 200,000 clones, more than 75% of them seen only once. Material: peripheral blood. The origin of the receptors is a woman in her forties who had recovered from COVID-19.

The CDR3 coding sequence is TGTGCCAGCAGCCAGAGGGGACAGGGGTTCTCCGGGGAGCTGTTTTTT. Residues: CASSQRGQGFSGELFF. The chain is built from TRBV3-1 (or the pseudogene TRBV3-2) and TRBJ2-2; 10 bases are a match to TRBD1. Trimming at V came to 3 bases and at J to 6 bases, leaving 7 bases not matched to a gene. Germline assignment: CDR1 LGHDT and CDR2 YNNKEL (reference sequence). This CDR3 comprises 16 residues.

This clone is a singleton in its sample. This may arise from a read error, as a much more abundant clone is one base away. The genes are TRBV6-4 and TRBJ2-1; 7 nucleotides match TRBD2. This CDR3 has 15 amino acids. The trim removed 3 bases at V and 0 bases at J, leaving 2 bases unmatched. Germline V gene sequence: CDR1 MRHNA, CDR2 SNTAGT. The CDR3, as DNA: TGTGCCAGCAGTGAGGCTAGCGGCTCCTACAATGAGCAGTTCTTC. Translation: CASSEASGSYNEQFF.

This chain uses TRBV4-2 with TRBJ2-6; 8 nucleotides match TRBD1. This CDR3 region has 19 residues. Germline CDR1 and CDR2: LGHNA and YNFKEQ. Losses at the gene ends were 3 bases for V and 0 bases for J; bases not matched to a gene: 10. The chain's CDR3 is CASSHSRQGINSGANVLTF. CDR3 nucleotide sequence: TGTGCCAGCAGCCACTCAAGACAGGGGATCAACTCTGGGGCCAACGTCCTGACTTTC.

This clone was seen a single time. The V call is TRBV6-6, the J call TRBJ1-3, with 9 bases aligning to TRBD1. Germline trimming cut 4 bases from V and 7 bases from J; bases unmatched to any gene: 5. This CDR3 is 14 amino acids long. Germline assignment: CDR1 MNHNY and CDR2 SVGAGI (reference sequence). CDR3: CASSSGQGGNTIYF. As DNA, the CDR3 is TGTGCCAGCAGTTCGGGACAGGGTGGGAACACCATATATTTT.

This chain connects TRBV6-5 to TRBJ1-1, with D possibly being TRBD1 (5 bases). CDR3 length: 11 residues. The germline V gene has CDR1 MNHEY and CDR2 SVGAGI. V was shortened by 0 bases and J by 10 bases, with 6 bases between the two germline ends. CDR3 nucleotides: TGTGCCAGCAGTTACTCGGGGGGAGCTTTCTTT. Protein: CASSYSGGAFF.

The chain combines TRBV4-1 with TRBJ2-7, with 8 bases identical to TRBD1. From germline, CDR1 is MGHRA and CDR2 YSYEKL. The J segment lost 0 bases and the V segment lost 5 bases, leaving 6 bases of the junction unmatched. The CDR3 runs 15 residues. CDR3 DNA: TGCGCCAGCAGCTTCCGGACAGGGAGCTCCTACGAGCAGTACGTC. Its protein product is CASSFRTGSSYEQYV.

The CDR3 nucleotides read TGTGCCAGCAGGACAGGGCTTGGTCGGGGCTACACCTTC. Its protein is CASRTGLGRGYTF. The J gene is TRBJ1-2, the V gene TRBV6-5, with TRBD1 matching over 7 bases. The germline V gene encodes CDR1 MNHEY and CDR2 SVGAGI. With V trimmed by 6 bases and J by 8 bases, 9 bases remained unmatched. This CDR3 is built from 13 residues.

The sample holds many counts of this clone. The chain joins TRBV3-1 (or the pseudogene TRBV3-2) to TRBJ2-1; a possible D gene is TRBD1 (7 bases). CDR3 length: 15 residues. Germline V gene lookup returns CDR1 LGHDT and CDR2 YNNKEL (reference sequence). Deletions cut 3 bases from V and 4 bases from J, with 13 bases between. The DNA of the CDR3 is TGTGCCAGCAGCCAGTCCGGGGGACAGTACAATGAGCAGTTCTTC. Translated, it gives CASSQSGGQYNEQFF.

Here the CDR3 DNA reads TGTGCCAGCAGCGTACAGTCAGGGTTGGGATATGGCTACACCTTC. This sequence encodes CASSVQSGLGYGYTF. The chain employs TRBV9 and TRBJ1-2, with D tentatively TRBD1 (5 bases). The CDR3 is made up of 15 amino acids. V lost 1 base, J lost 5 bases, and 15 bases lay in between. Looked up from germline, CDR1 is SGDLS and CDR2 is YYNGEE.

This clone was seen only a few times. V usage is TRBV7-7 and J usage is TRBJ2-3; TRBD2 aligns across 9 bases. This CDR3 comprises 17 residues. Trimming removed 5 bases from V and 1 base from J; junction bases left unmatched: 10. The V gene's germline CDR1 is SSHAT and CDR2 FNYEAQ (reference sequence). The CDR3 DNA reads as TGTGCCAGCAGCCTACCAGCGGGAGGCCGTCGCACAGATACGCAGTATTTT. Protein sequence: CASSLPAGGRRTDTQYF.

V is TRBV7-9 and J is TRBJ1-3; D call uncertain. The germline V gene has CDR1 SEHNR and CDR2 FQNEAQ (reference sequence). The CDR3 has 11 residues. Trimming cost V 4 bases and J 8 bases, with 6 bases left between them. As DNA, the CDR3 is TGTGCCAGCAGCTCTCGTGACACCATATATTTT. This gives the protein CASSSRDTIYF.

The chain is built from TRBV7-9 and TRBJ1-5; 10 positions match TRBD1. CDR3 length: 16 amino acids. Per the germline V gene, CDR1 is SEHNR and CDR2 is FQNEAQ (reference sequence). The V gene end was trimmed by 1 base and the J gene end by 1 base; junction bases not matched to a gene: 1. CDR3 loop: CASSLGDRGSNQPQHF. The CDR3 DNA reads as TGTGCCAGCAGCTTAGGGGACAGGGGAAGCAATCAGCCCCAGCATTTT.

V usage is TRBV19 and J usage is TRBJ1-2; 9 bases fit TRBD1. There are 15 residues in the CDR3. The germline CDR1 and CDR2 sequences are LNHDA and SQIVND (reference sequence). Germline trimming cut 4 bases from V and 4 bases from J; bases unmatched to any gene: 7. This chain's CDR3 is CASSTGTGWVYGYTF. The DNA of the CDR3 is TGTGCCAGTAGTACCGGGACAGGGTGGGTCTATGGCTACACCTTC.

The chain recombines TRBV7-3 with TRBJ2-2; the D gene is possibly TRBD2 (6 bases). CDR1 is SGHTA and CDR2 is FQGTGA in the germline V gene. This CDR3 region has 19 residues. Deletions cut 1 base from V and 4 bases from J, with 22 bases between. CDR3 sequence: CASSLKAPGGGTVTGELFF. The CDR3 DNA reads TGTGCCAGCAGCTTAAAGGCCCCTGGAGGCGGGACGGTCACCGGGGAGCTGTTTTTT.